This T cell receptor beta chain was sequenced for a study of T cell responses to AZD1222 COVID-19 vaccine. This clone was seen only once. From germline, CDR1 is SGHTA and CDR2 FQGNSA. This CDR3 region has 13 residues. With 2 bases removed from V and 3 bases from J, the gap between germline ends came to 8 bases. This table comes from immunoSEQ multiplex PCR, and its TCRdb copy is limited to in-frame clones, with some not included. This sample has fewer than 90,000 clones; 88% occur once, and the top ten carry 6.9%. The sequencing used peripheral blood, collected 28 days after the second AZD1222 dose. This TCR came from an adult who received the AZD1222 COVID-19 vaccine. This chain joins TRBV7-2 and TRBJ2-7; maybe TRBD2 (6 bases). The CDR3 here is CASSLTSNYEQYF. The CDR3, as DNA: TGTGCCAGCAGCTTAACTAGCAACTACGAGCAGTACTTC.